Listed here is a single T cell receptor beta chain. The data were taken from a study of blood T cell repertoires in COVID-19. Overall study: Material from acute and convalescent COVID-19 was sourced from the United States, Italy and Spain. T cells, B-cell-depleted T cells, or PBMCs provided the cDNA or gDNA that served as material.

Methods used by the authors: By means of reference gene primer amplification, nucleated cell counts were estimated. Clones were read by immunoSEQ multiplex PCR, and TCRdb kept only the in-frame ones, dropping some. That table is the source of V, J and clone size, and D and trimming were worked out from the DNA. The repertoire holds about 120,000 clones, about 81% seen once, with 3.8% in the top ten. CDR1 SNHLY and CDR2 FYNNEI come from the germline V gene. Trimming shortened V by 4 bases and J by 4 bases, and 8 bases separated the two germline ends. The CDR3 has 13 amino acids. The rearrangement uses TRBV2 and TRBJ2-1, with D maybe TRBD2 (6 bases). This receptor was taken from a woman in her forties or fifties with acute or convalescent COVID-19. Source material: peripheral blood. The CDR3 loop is CASSGTIYNEQFF. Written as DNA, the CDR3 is TGTGCCAGCAGTGGGACTATATACAATGAGCAGTTCTTC. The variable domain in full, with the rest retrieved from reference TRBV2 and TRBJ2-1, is EPEVTQTPSHQVTQMGQEVILRCVPISNHLYFYWYRQILGQKVEFLVSFYNNEISEKSEIFDDQFSVERPDGSNFTLKIRSTKLEDSAMYFCASSGTIYNEQFFGPGTRLTVL.